This T cell receptor (beta chain) appears in the sequencing data of a study of CD8+ T cells in alopecia areata. Study results and caveats: Many expanded lesional clones remained in scalp and blood on tofacitinib. Sequenced scalp T cells also include alphabeta T cells resident in normal skin.

This clone was seen only a few times. Antigen unknown. Treatment here: oral pan-JAK inhibitor, 5-10 mg twice daily. Researchers took lesional scalp punch biopsies and peripheral blood from people who were alopecia areata patients. It was from PBMCs that CD4+ and CD8+ T cells were sorted. cDNA prepared by RNA extraction and subsequent reverse transcription served as the template for sequencing. Sequencing was performed with immunoSEQ multiplex PCR; in TCRdb, only in-frame clones are kept and a portion is missing. The sample lists some 190,000 clones; approximately 72% were seen once. The CDR3 contains 15 residues. V was pared by 4 bases and J by 2 bases, with 7 bases of the junction left unmatched. CDR1 is SQVTM, CDR2 ANQGSEA, per germline.

The sample consisted of CD4+ T cells sorted from blood, taken at approximately week 42, from a patient treated with tofacitinib. The chain recombines TRBV29-1 with TRBJ2-3; 9 bases line up with TRBD2. The origin of this receptor is a human donor with alopecia areata. CDR3 protein: CSVVPSGALTDTQYF. CDR3 nucleotide sequence: TGCAGCGTTGTGCCTAGCGGGGCACTCACAGATACGCAGTATTTT.